This T cell receptor beta chain came from a study of T cells in Graves' hyperthyroidism and ophthalmopathy (dated by TCRdb to between 2017 and 2020). Describing the broader study: Peripheral blood samples were taken at initial diagnosis, before any treatment was given. TCR V-J signatures able to tell the groups apart were searched for in a discovery cohort of 100 patients, of whom roughly 42 had Graves' ophthalmopathy and around 58 had stable Graves' hyperthyroidism. Whether ophthalmopathy could be predicted prospectively was tested in an independent validation cohort made up of roughly 19 hyperthyroidism patients plus 17 patients who later progressed to ophthalmopathy. For training and testing, the approximately 92 patients in the discovery cohort were randomly divided in a 7:3 ratio. In over five Graves' hyperthyroidism patients, the study also compared T-cell repertoires from thyroid tissue with T-cell repertoires from blood. After sampling, hyperthyroidism patients received methimazole starting at 30 mg daily, and ophthalmopathy patients received high-dose intravenous methylprednisolone. The paper reports TCR Vbeta CDR3 sequencing of approximately 130 peripheral blood samples: approximately 41 ophthalmopathy, about 75 hyperthyroidism and around 17 progressor patients. What the study reported, not specific to this receptor: In validation, progression to ophthalmopathy was predicted by the model with around 70% sensitivity and nearly 75% specificity, a median of around 6.5 months before onset. A 13 V-J signature model separated ophthalmopathy from stable hyperthyroidism, with approximately 86% sensitivity and roughly 81% specificity in cross-validation and 80%/75% in testing. Most expanded thyroid clonotypes (frequency above 0.001) were also found in blood, which suggests that blood repertoires may mirror thyroid immune responses. No statistical method was used to fix the sample size in advance, and group allocation was not hidden from the investigators.

The sample holds a few counts of this clonotype. The antigen it binds to is not known. No clone much larger than this one lies a single base away; base qualities are absent. Amplification of TCR beta CDR3 regions was carried out from RNA transcripts. The first round of RT-PCR for the TCR CDR3 was performed with the HTBI primer set and the Qiagen OneStep RT-PCR kit. Libraries were constructed in a second round of multiplex PCR, after which size selection and purification were carried out. Sequencing of the libraries was done on an Illumina HiSeq2000 using paired-end 100 bp reads. The paper's processing steps were these. SOAPnuke was used to process the raw data, removing reads that contained adapters or uncalled bases, had a mean Phred below 15, or lacked an exact match to the constant primer or identifier. COPE v1.2.5 was used to merge high-quality paired reads, and clonotypes were defined as unique nucleotide sequences. MiTCR v1.1 was used to align clonotypes to the IMGT TRBV, TRBD and TRBJ reference segments. The analysis included only V-J combinations with a frequency above 0.0001, which together covered over 98% of the repertoires. The TCS score was defined as F50 (clonal expansion) divided by E x V (chaos), with BLOSUM62-based TCRdist calculated between CDR3 peptides within each V-J. Welch's t-statistics and random forest reduced around 520 V-J features to 10 to 15, which were used in a naive Bayes classifier (R e1071). TCRdb passed the public sequencing reads through fastp at Q25 and MiXCR, retaining productive beta sequences. Each entry is one CDR3 protein sequence, shown with its most common DNA and genes. TCRdb's processing, not the authors', yielded these V and J calls. This sample lists over 550,000 distinct CDR3 sequences; around 17% were detected once. The ten largest account for approximately 18% of the sample.

Stable Graves' hyperthyroidism was defined as the absence of progression to ophthalmopathy over 18 months of follow-up. Hyperthyroidism patients were newly diagnosed, with disease duration under 2 months, and aged 18 to 65 years. Patients with uncontrolled infections, other autoimmune diseases, pregnancy or lactation were excluded. Clinical symptoms, serum thyroxine and TRAb, thyroid ultrasound, and orbital computed tomography formed the basis for the diagnoses. Ficoll-Paque density gradient centrifugation was used to isolate PBMCs from 8 to 10 ml of fresh peripheral blood. Trizol reagent was used to extract total RNA, and RNA quality was then checked on an Agilent 2100 Bioanalyzer. The CDR3 goes from the cysteine to the phenylalanine over 18 residues. Kept here is only the CDR3 DNA, which spans 54 bases and is read in frame from base 1. As encoded in the germline V gene (reference sequence), CDR1 is LGHDT while CDR2 is YNNKEL. Deletion took 1 base off V and 1 base off J, with a span of 17 bases between the germline ends.

The sequence was collected from a woman under 30 with Graves' hyperthyroidism. The chain was built from TRBV3-1 and TRBJ2-4, with TRBD1 tentatively as D gene (5 bases match). What was sequenced was blood. The DNA reads TGTGCCAGCAGCCAAGGTTCTACAGGATCAAGGGCCAAAAACATTCAGTACTTC. This sequence encodes CASSQGSTGSRAKNIQYF.